One and the same sample provided the 10 T cell receptor beta chains below, sequenced in a study of TIL therapy for anti-PD-1-resistant metastatic lung cancer. The immunoSEQ assay was v3. Produced via immunoSEQ multiplex PCR; TCRdb's table is partial and in-frame only. The repertoire holds about 26,000 clones, with roughly 69% as singletons. Time point given: pre-treatment sample, taken before nivolumab and TIL therapy. Pleural nodules or supraclavicular lymph nodes made up most of the excised metastases sampled. The sample was tumor tissue, taken at baseline. The receptors stem from a woman between 25 and 85 years old with non-small cell lung cancer.

There are a few counts of this clone. The genes are TRBV19 and TRBJ2-1; tentatively, D is TRBD1 or TRBD2 (5 bases each). The germline gives CDR1 LNHDA, CDR2 SQIVND (reference sequence). This CDR3 has 11 residues. V shed 11 bases and J shed 2 bases, with 7 bases lying between them. CDR3 coding DNA: TGTGCCGGGGGTACCTACAATGAGCAGTTCTTC. As protein: CAGGTYNEQFF.

There are a few counts of this clone. This chain links TRBV6-1 with TRBJ1-3, with a possible D match to TRBD1 (6 bases). The CDR3 length is 12 residues. V lost 7 bases, J lost 4 bases, and 8 bases lay in between. In germline, CDR1 is MNHNS, CDR2 SASEGT. The CDR3 nucleotides read TGTGCCAGCACAGGGGCCGGAAACACCATATATTTT. Its translation: CASTGAGNTIYF.

The genes are TRBV28 and TRBJ2-5; the D is unclear. Looked up from germline, CDR1 is MDHEN and CDR2 is SYDVKM. V lost 4 bases and J 5 bases, leaving 11 bases between the germline ends. This CDR3 region has 13 residues. CDR3 loop: CASSSGRRETQYF. The CDR3 DNA follows: TGTGCCAGCAGTTCCGGGCGTAGGGAGACCCAGTACTTC.

This clone was seen a single time. The chain carries TRBV5-4 and TRBJ2-5; TRBD2 is a possible D gene (6 bases). Germline CDR1 is SGHNT and CDR2 is YYREEE (reference sequence). The CDR3 runs to 15 residues. V was pared by 0 bases and J by 2 bases, with 11 bases between. The CDR3 is CASSLVGEEQETQYF. Written as DNA, the CDR3 is TGTGCCAGCAGCTTGGTGGGGGAGGAGCAAGAGACCCAGTACTTC.

V and J are TRBV5-4 and TRBJ2-5, with 8 nucleotides matching TRBD2. V was clipped by 5 bases and J by 5 bases; unmatched bases: 5. There are 13 residues in the CDR3. From germline, CDR1 is SGHNT and CDR2 YYREEE (reference sequence). The CDR3 here is CASRAGGRETQYF. For the CDR3, the DNA is TGTGCCAGCAGGGCGGGAGGCAGGGAGACCCAGTACTTC. Full variable domain (outside the CDR3, taken from reference TRBV5-4 and TRBJ2-5): ETGVTQSPTHLIKTRGQQVTLRCSSQSGHNTVSWYQQALGQGPQFIFQYYREEENGRGNFPPRFSGLQFPNYSSELNVNALELDDSALYLCASRAGGRETQYFGPGTRLLVL.

CDR3 coding DNA: TGTGCCAGCAGTGCCCGGGACAGGGTTGCTAATGAAAAACTGTTTTTT. Translated: CASSARDRVANEKLFF. The chain links TRBV6-1 to TRBJ1-4, with 9 bases identical to TRBD1. There are 16 residues in the CDR3. J was trimmed by 3 bases and V by 4 bases; bases with no gene match: 6. Looked up from germline, CDR1 is MNHNS and CDR2 is SASEGT.

This sequence joins TRBV7-2 and TRBJ2-1, with 10 bases fitting TRBD1. The ends lost 5 bases at V and 5 bases at J; junction bases unmatched: 9. The CDR3 has 16 amino acids. The V gene's germline CDR1 is SGHTA and CDR2 FQGNSA. The CDR3 sequence is CASSLRGQGTNNEQFF. The CDR3 DNA reads as TGTGCCAGCAGCCTGAGGGGACAGGGGACGAACAATGAGCAGTTCTTC.

The chain combines TRBV7-9 with TRBJ1-5; D remains unclear. This CDR3 is 13 amino acids long. V lost 5 bases to trimming and J lost 5 bases, with 10 bases between them. CDR1 is SEHNR, CDR2 FQNEAQ, per germline (reference sequence). The DNA of the CDR3 is TGTGCCAGCAGCCCCCATCAGGATCAGCCCCAGCATTTT. Protein product: CASSPHQDQPQHF.

This clone showed up just a few times. V and J are TRBV5-1 and TRBJ2-2; TRBD2 might be the D (5 bases). The CDR3 is 15 amino acids. CDR1 is SGHRS, CDR2 YFSETQ, per germline. The V and J ends lost 1 base and 2 bases respectively, with 9 bases between them. The DNA of the CDR3 is TGCGCCAGCAGCTTGCAAGCGGTAAACACCGGGGAGCTGTTTTTT. Encoded protein: CASSLQAVNTGELFF.

The chain couples TRBV19 to TRBJ2-7, with a weak D call TRBD1 (6 bases). The CDR3 has 15 residues. Trimming took off 5 bases at V and 0 bases at J, with 14 bases between the two ends. Germline CDR1 LNHDA, CDR2 SQIVND (reference sequence). CDR3 nucleotide sequence: TGTGCCAGTAGTGTGGGACACGGGTTCTCCTACGAGCAGTACTTC. This sequence encodes CASSVGHGFSYEQYF.